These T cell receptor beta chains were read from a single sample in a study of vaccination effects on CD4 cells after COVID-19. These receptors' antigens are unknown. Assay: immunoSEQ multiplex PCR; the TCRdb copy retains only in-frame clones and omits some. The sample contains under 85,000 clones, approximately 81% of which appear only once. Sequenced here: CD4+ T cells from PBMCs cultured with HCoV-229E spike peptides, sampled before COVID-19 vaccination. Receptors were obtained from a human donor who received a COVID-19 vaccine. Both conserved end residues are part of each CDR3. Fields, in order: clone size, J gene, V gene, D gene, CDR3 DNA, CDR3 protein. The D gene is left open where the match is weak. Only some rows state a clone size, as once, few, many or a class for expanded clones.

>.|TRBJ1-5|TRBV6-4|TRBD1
TGTGCCAGCAGTGACGACAGGGCCAATCAGCCCCAGCATTTT
CASSDDRANQPQHF
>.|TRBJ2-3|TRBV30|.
TGTGCCTGGAGTCCTCTCGGGTACGGGGGCACAGATACGCAGTATTTT
CAWSPLGYGGTDTQYF
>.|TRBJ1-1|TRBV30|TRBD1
TGTGCCTTAAGTCCCCGGGACAGGGTTCTCATGAACACTGAAGCTTTCTTT
CALSPRDRVLMNTEAFF
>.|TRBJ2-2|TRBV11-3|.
TGTGCCAGCAGCTTCCGGACGAACACCGGGGAGCTGTTTTTT
CASSFRTNTGELFF
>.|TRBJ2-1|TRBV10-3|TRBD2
TGTGCCATCAGACCTGGACTAGCGGGGGTAGGGAATGAGCAGTTCTTC
CAIRPGLAGVGNEQFF
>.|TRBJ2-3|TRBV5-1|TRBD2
TGCGCCAGCAGCTTGCGGGGGGGCGGATTAGATACGCAGTATTTT
CASSLRGGGLDTQYF
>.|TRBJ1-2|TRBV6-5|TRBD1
TGTGCCACCGGATTGACCGGGACAGGGGATGGCTACACCTTC
CATGLTGTGDGYTF
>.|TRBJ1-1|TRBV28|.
TGTGCCAGCAGGGTGGACGGACGTGATGAAGCTTTCTTT
CASRVDGRDEAFF
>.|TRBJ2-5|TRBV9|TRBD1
TGTGCCAGCAGCGCCCTGGGGACAGGAGAAGAGACCCAGTACTTC
CASSALGTGEETQYF
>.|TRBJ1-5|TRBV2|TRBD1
TGTGCCAGCAGTGATTGGCAGGGGGCGAGTCAGCCCCAGCATTTT
CASSDWQGASQPQHF
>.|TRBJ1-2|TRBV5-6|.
TGTGCCAGCAGCCCGGGGGGGGGACGCAAAGCCTATGGCTACACCTTC
CASSPGGGRKAYGYTF
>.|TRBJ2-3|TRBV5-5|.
TGTGCCAGCAGCTTGGCCCCCACTGGAACAGATACGCAGTATTTT
CASSLAPTGTDTQYF
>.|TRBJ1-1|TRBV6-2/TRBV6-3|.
TGTGCCAGCAGTAACCCAGTGTTAGGAGTTAGGACTGAAGCTTTCTTT
CASSNPVLGVRTEAFF
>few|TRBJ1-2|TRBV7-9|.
TGTGCCAGCAGCTTAGGTGGTCCCTATGGCTACACCTTC
CASSLGGPYGYTF
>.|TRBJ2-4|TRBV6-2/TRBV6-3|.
TGTGCCAGCAGCATGACAGGAGCGAATGTAAACATTCAGTACTTC
CASSMTGANVNIQYF
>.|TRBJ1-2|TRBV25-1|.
TGTGCCAGCAGTAAGGGGTCAGGCTATGGCTACACCTTC
CASSKGSGYGYTF
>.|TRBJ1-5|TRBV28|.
TGTGCCAGCAGTTTAAACCTAGGAGGGCAGCCCCAGCATTTT
CASSLNLGGQPQHF
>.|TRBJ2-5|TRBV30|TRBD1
TGTGCCTGGAGTGTACGGGACAGGTTCGTGGAGACCCAGTACTTC
CAWSVRDRFVETQYF
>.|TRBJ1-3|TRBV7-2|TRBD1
TGTGCCAGCAGCTTAGTGAACAGGGGGCGGGGGAGCTCTGGAAACACCATATATTTT
CASSLVNRGRGSSGNTIYF
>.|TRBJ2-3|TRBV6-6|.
TGTGCCAGCAGCCCCGGACAGGGAGGGACAGATACGCAGTATTTT
CASSPGQGGTDTQYF
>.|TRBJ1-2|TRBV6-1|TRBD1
TGTGCCAGCAGTGAACAGGGGGCGATCTATGGCTACACCTTC
CASSEQGAIYGYTF
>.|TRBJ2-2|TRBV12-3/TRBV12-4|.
TGTGCCAGCAGTCCCTCGAATGGCGGGGAGCTGTTTTTT
CASSPSNGGELFF
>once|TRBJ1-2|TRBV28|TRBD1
TGTGCCAGCAGTAAAGCGGACAGGGCGGGCGGCTACACCTTC
CASSKADRAGGYTF
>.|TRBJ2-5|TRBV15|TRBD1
TGTGCCACCAGCGCACGGACAGGGGGGACGGAGACCCAGTACTTC
CATSARTGGTETQYF
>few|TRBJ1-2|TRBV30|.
TGTGCCTGGACAGTTCTTAACTATGGCTACACCTTC
CAWTVLNYGYTF
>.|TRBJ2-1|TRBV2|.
TGTGCCAGCAGACCTGGGACCTACAATGAGCAGTTCTTC
CASRPGTYNEQFF
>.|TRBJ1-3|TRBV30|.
TGTGCCTGGAGTACAGGGAGCAGTGGAAACACCATATATTTT
CAWSTGSSGNTIYF
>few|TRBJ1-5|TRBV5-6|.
TGTGCCAGCAGCTTGGGGCTGTCGAAGGGCCTCGGTCAGCCCCAGCATTTT
CASSLGLSKGLGQPQHF
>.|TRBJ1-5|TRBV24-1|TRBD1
TGTGCCACCAGTGATCCACAGGGGACTCAGCCCCAGCATTTT
CATSDPQGTQPQHF
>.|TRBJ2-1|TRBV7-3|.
TGTGCCAGCAGCCCAGACGACGGGACATTTGGTCATGAGCAGTTCTTC
CASSPDDGTFGHEQFF
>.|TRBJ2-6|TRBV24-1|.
TGTGCCACCAGTGAGGACGGATCCTCTGGGGCCAACGTCCTGACTTTC
CATSEDGSSGANVLTF
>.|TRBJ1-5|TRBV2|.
TGTGCCAGCAGTGGGCGGGGGGGTAGCAATCAGCCCCAGCATTTT
CASSGRGGSNQPQHF
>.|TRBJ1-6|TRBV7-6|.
TGTGCCAGCAGCTTAGAGGGCACTAATGGTTCACCCCTCCACTTT
CASSLEGTNGSPLHF
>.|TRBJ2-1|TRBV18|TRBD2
TGTGCCAGCTCACCACCGATTCGGGAGGGTGAGCAGTTCTTC
CASSPPIREGEQFF
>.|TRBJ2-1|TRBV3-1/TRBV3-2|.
TGTGCCAGCAGCCAATTAGGGGCGGGGACCTCCTACAATGAGCAGTTCTTC
CASSQLGAGTSYNEQFF
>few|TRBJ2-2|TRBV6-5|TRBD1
TGTGCCAGCACTCTTACCGGGACAGGGGCCCGGGAGCTGTTTTTT
CASTLTGTGARELFF
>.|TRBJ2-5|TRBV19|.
TGTGCCAGCTCCCGGACAGAACGGCAAGAGACCCAGTACTTC
CASSRTERQETQYF
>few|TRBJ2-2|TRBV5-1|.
TGCGCCAGCAGCTGGACGTTAAACACCGGGGAGCTGTTTTTT
CASSWTLNTGELFF
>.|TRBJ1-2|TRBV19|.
TGTGCCAGTAGTACGGTCAGGGGTAACTATGGCTACACCTTC
CASSTVRGNYGYTF
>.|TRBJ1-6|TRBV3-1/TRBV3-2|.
TGTGCCAGCAGCCAAGTCCCTTCACCCCTCCACTTT
CASSQVPSPLHF
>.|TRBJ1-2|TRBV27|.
TGTGCCAGCAGCACAGGGATTAGTGGCTACACCTTC
CASSTGISGYTF
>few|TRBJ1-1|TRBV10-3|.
TGTGCCATCAAGTTGGGCACGAACACTGAAGCTTTCTTT
CAIKLGTNTEAFF
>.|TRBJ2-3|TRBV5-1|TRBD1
TGCGCCAGCAGCTTGGTCGGAGTAAGTCAGGGGGCCGCAGATACGCAGTATTTT
CASSLVGVSQGAADTQYF
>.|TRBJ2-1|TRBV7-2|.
TGTGCCAGCAGCTTACGTTCAGGGCGGCCCAGCTCCTACAATGAGCAGTTCTTC
CASSLRSGRPSSYNEQFF
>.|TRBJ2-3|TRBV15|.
TGTGCCTTCTCGCCGGGGGGCTCCACAGATACGCAGTATTTT
CAFSPGGSTDTQYF
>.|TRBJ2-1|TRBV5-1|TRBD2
TGCGCCAGCAGCTTACTAGCGGGGGGGAACAATGAGCAGTTCTTC
CASSLLAGGNNEQFF
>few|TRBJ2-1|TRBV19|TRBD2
TGTGCCAGTAGTATTCCTAGCGGGGGAAACAATGAGCAGTTCTTC
CASSIPSGGNNEQFF